This entry features one T cell receptor beta chain sequence. Its antigen is not yet known. No much larger clonotype is one base removed from it; base qualities were not supplied. cDNA was synthesized by template-switch 5'RACE using a primer carrying a 10-nucleotide random unique molecular identifier by which each TCR transcript was tagged. Each sequencing run produced over 160 million TCR-beta sequences covering 15-18 subjects. The RNeasy kit was used to extract total RNA. The KAPA Real-time Library Amplification kit was used to amplify TCR-beta VDJ regions with primers targeting the TCR constant region and the 5'RACE anchor. A first PCR added sample indexes and Illumina adaptors, after which a second PCR increased the library yield. After Ampure bead purification, the roughly 650 bp TCR product was size-selected on a 2% E-gel SizeSelection system. Before pooling, library quality was assessed on a Bioanalyzer, concentration was determined with Qubit, and library quantification was performed with the Kapa Library Quantification kit. An Illumina HiSeq 2500 was used to sequence the libraries paired-end at 2 x 150 bp. To increase sequence diversity, about 24-32% phiX was spiked into each library pool. Per the original workflow: The quality-filtered reads were processed with the UMI-based MiGEC pipeline, whose error correction step removed more than 85% of the raw TCR sequences. IMGT germline references were used for aligning VDJ genes, and each clonotype was defined as a unique CDR3 amino acid sequence together with its V-J genes. Clonal expansion, Shannon diversity, and CDR3 relatedness (CalcPairwiseDistances, ClusterSamples) were evaluated with VDJtools, and phylogenetic trees were built with CLCbio workbench. Using coefficient-of-variation modelling across technical triplicates, the study counted a clone as expanded if it had at least 8 unique UMIs. The public reads were run again by TCRdb, first through fastp at Q25 and then through MiXCR, and only productive beta chains were kept. A single entry per CDR3 protein holds the most common genes and DNA from its merged rows. It is TCRdb's table, rather than the study itself, that gives the V and J calls and clone size. The sample table contains more than 55,000 distinct CDR3 sequences; only one count was recorded for around 24% of them. The ten biggest clones cover over 4.5% of the sample.

V has 4 bases trimmed and J has 0 bases trimmed; junction bases matching no gene number 8. From its cysteine to its phenylalanine, the CDR3 spans 15 amino acids. The sequence is cut down to CDR3 DNA, 45 bases in frame from base 1. The CDR1 and CDR2 encoded by the germline V gene (reference sequence) are DFQATT and SNEGSKA. The data derive from a study of neurological immune-mediated disorders (dated by TCRdb to the late 2010s). About the investigation overall: Peripheral blood TCR-beta repertoires from patients with HTLV-I-associated myelopathy (HAM/TSP), patients with multiple sclerosis, and healthy controls were compared in the study using UMI-based sequencing. To precisely calculate how much the frequency of each individual clone varied, libraries were sequenced in technical triplicate. The cohort included around 70 subjects: approximately 14 with HAM/TSP, about 34 with multiple sclerosis, and 20 healthy controls. The approximately 96 TCR-beta libraries covered PBMC samples along with longitudinal samples, technical triplicates, and paired sorted CD4+ and CD8+ T-cell subsets. Beyond this particular receptor, the publication reports: TCR clonal expansion was highest in HAM/TSP patients and lowest in MS patients, with MS patients falling below even healthy controls. No identical CDR3 amino acid sequences were found to be shared among expanded clones across subjects, suggesting that TCR-beta repertoires were private in all groups.

This specimen's time point label, per the study, means: technical triplicate 2. Libraries from unsorted PBMCs were made from 2 million PBMCs kept in RNAlater at -80 degrees C until RNA extraction. Peripheral blood underwent Ficoll-Hypaque density gradient centrifugation to isolate PBMCs, which were then cryopreserved in liquid nitrogen. The chain couples TRBV20-1 to TRBJ1-1; 7 junctional bases match TRBD1. The receptor's source is a man in his sixties with HTLV-1-associated myelopathy (HAM/TSP). What was sequenced was PBMCs. The CDR3 amino acid sequence is: CSATGGGEVNTEAFF. The sequenced DNA: TGCAGTGCTACCGGAGGGGGCGAGGTGAACACTGAAGCTTTCTTT.